This T cell receptor (beta chain) was found in a study of T cell responses to AZD1222 COVID-19 vaccine. The germline gives CDR1 SGHRS, CDR2 YFSETQ. Deletions cut 3 bases from V and 0 bases from J, with 10 bases between. This CDR3 spans 15 amino acids. This table comes from immunoSEQ multiplex PCR, and its TCRdb copy is limited to in-frame clones, with some not included. The table lists over 90,000 clones, approximately 88% of them singletons. Sequenced here: peripheral blood, sampled 28 days after the second AZD1222 dose. The chain recombines TRBV5-1 with TRBJ1-3; the D is unclear. This TCR was sampled from an adult who received the AZD1222 COVID-19 vaccine. The CDR3 sequence is CASSSAAASGNTIYF. In DNA form, the CDR3 reads TGCGCCAGCAGCTCTGCAGCGGCCTCTGGAAACACCATATATTTT.